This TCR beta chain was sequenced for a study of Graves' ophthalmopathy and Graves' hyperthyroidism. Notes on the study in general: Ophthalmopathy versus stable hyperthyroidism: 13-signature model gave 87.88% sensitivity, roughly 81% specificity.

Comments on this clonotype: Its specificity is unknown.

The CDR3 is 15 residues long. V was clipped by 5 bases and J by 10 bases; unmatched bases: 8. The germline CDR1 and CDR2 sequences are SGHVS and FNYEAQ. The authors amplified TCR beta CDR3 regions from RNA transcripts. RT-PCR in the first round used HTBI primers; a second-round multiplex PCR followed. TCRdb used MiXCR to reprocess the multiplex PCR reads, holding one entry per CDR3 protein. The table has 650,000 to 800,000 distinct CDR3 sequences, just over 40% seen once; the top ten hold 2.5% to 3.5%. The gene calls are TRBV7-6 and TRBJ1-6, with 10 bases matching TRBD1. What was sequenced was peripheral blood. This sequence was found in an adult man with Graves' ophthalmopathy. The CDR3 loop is CASSPGQGVGSPLHF. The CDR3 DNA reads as TGTGCCAGCAGCCCAGGACAGGGGGTTGGCTCACCCCTCCACTTT.